One and the same sample provided the 15 T cell receptor beta chains below, sequenced in a study of blood T cell repertoires in COVID-19 (TCRdb year 2020). The library was built by means of the immunoSEQ multiplex PCR assay. Held by TCRdb, this immuneACCESS table contains in-frame sequences only and omits some clones. Under half of the omission traces to an unresolved V gene where checked; the cause of the rest is unknown. For this sample there are about 140,000 clones; about 87% appear just once. The top ten clones comprise approximately 4% of the sample. The sample was peripheral blood. The receptors stem from a woman in her forties with acute or convalescent COVID-19.

This rearrangement joins TRBV29-1 to TRBJ1-2, with D perhaps TRBD1 (6 bases). CDR1 is SQVTM, CDR2 ANQGSEA, per germline. V lost 3 bases and J 4 bases, leaving 21 bases between the germline ends. This CDR3 has 16 amino acids. Here the CDR3 reads CSVDDWTESKGYGYTF. In nucleotides, the CDR3 is TGCAGCGTTGATGATTGGACAGAATCAAAGGGCTATGGCTACACCTTC.

V usage is TRBV6-5 and J usage is TRBJ1-1, with 8 positions matching TRBD1. This CDR3 has 15 amino acids. Germline values: CDR1 MNHEY, CDR2 SVGAGI. With 0 bases clipped from V and 8 bases from J, the junction kept 8 bases outside the gene matches. The CDR3 sequence is CASSYSRQGRGEAFF. CDR3 DNA sequence: TGTGCCAGCAGTTACTCGAGACAGGGGAGAGGAGAAGCTTTCTTT.

The rearrangement uses TRBV2 and TRBJ1-1; D possibly corresponds to TRBD1 (6 bases). CDR3 size: 15 residues. Trimming shortened V by 7 bases and J by 3 bases, and 18 bases separated the two germline ends. Germline V gives CDR1 SNHLY, CDR2 FYNNEI. CDR3 coding DNA: TGTGCCAGCACCCAAATCGACAGGTCGTACACTGAAGCTTTCTTT. It specifies CASTQIDRSYTEAFF. Supplemented by reference TRBV2 and TRBJ1-1, the full variable domain reads EPEVTQTPSHQVTQMGQEVILRCVPISNHLYFYWYRQILGQKVEFLVSFYNNEISEKSEIFDDQFSVERPDGSNFTLKIRSTKLEDSAMYFCASTQIDRSYTEAFFGQGTRLTVV.

The chain combines TRBV7-9 with TRBJ2-1, with a possible D match to TRBD2 (6 bases). The CDR3 is 11 amino acids. Germline-derived CDR1 and CDR2 are SEHNR and FQNEAQ (reference sequence). Trimming removed 8 bases from V and 7 bases from J, with 9 bases in between. CDR3 sequence (DNA): TGTGCCAGCCTCGGGGGAAATGAGCAGTTCTTC. Translation: CASLGGNEQFF. The full variable domain, its missing parts supplied by reference TRBV7-9 and TRBJ2-1, is DTGVSQNPRHKITKRGQNVTFRCDPISEHNRLYWYRQTLGQGPEFLTYFQNEAQLEKSRLLSDRFSAERPKGSFSTLEIQRTEQGDSAMYLCASLGGNEQFFGPGTRLTVL.

This clone appeared once. The chain recombines TRBV18 with TRBJ2-3; D not certain. The CDR3 is 15 amino acids. Germline CDR1 and CDR2: KGHSH and LQKENI. V lost 2 bases and J 3 bases, leaving 12 bases between the germline ends. CDR3 sequence (DNA): TGTGCCAGCTCACCAGCTCTGGCCGCTACAGATACGCAGTATTTT. It is translated as CASSPALAATDTQYF.

This clone has just one count. J is TRBJ1-1 and V is TRBV7-9, with D unclear. Germline CDR1 reads SEHNR; CDR2 reads FQNEAQ (reference sequence). With 5 bases removed from V and 5 bases from J, the gap between germline ends came to 6 bases. There are 11 residues in the CDR3. CDR3 nucleotide sequence: TGTGCCAGCAGCCGAGGGACTGAAGCTTTCTTT. This translates into CASSRGTEAFF.

The gene calls are TRBV18 and TRBJ1-1; 9 nucleotides line up with TRBD1. V lost 6 bases and J lost 7; bases outside the gene matches: 6. CDR1 and CDR2 (germline): KGHSH, LQKENI. The CDR3 is 13 residues long. CDR3 in amino acids: CASSRQGEGEAFF. The CDR3 bases are TGTGCCAGCTCCCGACAGGGGGAGGGTGAAGCTTTCTTT.

This chain uses TRBV30 with TRBJ1-4; 9 nucleotides line up with TRBD1. Germline assignment: CDR1 GTSNPN and CDR2 SVGIG (reference sequence). After removal of 1 base from V and 7 bases from J, the junction contained 7 bases not matched to a gene. The CDR3 is 15 residues long. The CDR3 DNA sequence: TGTGCCTGGAGTGGATGGGACAGGGCGGGTGAAAAACTGTTTTTT. Translating gives CAWSGWDRAGEKLFF.

The CDR3 coding sequence is TGTGCCAGCAGTTACTTAGCTATGAACACTGAAGCTTTCTTT. This encodes CASSYLAMNTEAFF. The V and J genes are TRBV6-2 or TRBV6-3 and TRBJ1-1; D remains unclear. V was pared by 1 base and J by 0 bases, with 6 bases between. The CDR3 length is 14 residues. In germline, CDR1 is MNHEY, CDR2 SVGEGT.

This chain joins TRBV20-1 and TRBJ1-1; D is uncertain. CDR1 and CDR2 from the germline V gene are DFQATT and SNEGSKA (reference sequence). This CDR3 contains 11 residues. V gave up 5 bases and J gave up 6 bases, with 10 bases separating them. The CDR3, as DNA: TGCAGTGCTCGCCGGGGATCTGAAGCTTTCTTT. Amino acids: CSARRGSEAFF.

V is TRBV7-2 and J is TRBJ2-6; TRBD1 might be the D (6 bases). V shed 1 base and J shed 0 bases, with 7 bases lying between them. The CDR3 extends over 16 amino acids. Germline values: CDR1 SGHTA, CDR2 FQGNSA. CDR3 sequence: CASSLDRVSGANVLTF. The CDR3 DNA follows: TGTGCCAGCAGCTTAGACAGGGTCTCTGGGGCCAACGTCCTGACTTTC.

In its sample, this clone was seen once. The chain is built from TRBV5-1 and TRBJ2-5; the D gene is possibly TRBD2 (6 bases). V shed 4 bases and J shed 5 bases, with 15 bases lying between them. From germline, CDR1 is SGHRS and CDR2 YFSETQ. The CDR3 has 14 residues. CDR3 in DNA: TGCGCCAGCAGCCCTAATGCGGGGAGCGAGACCCAGTACTTC. Translation gives CASSPNAGSETQYF.

The V call is TRBV7-2, the J call TRBJ2-7; D remains ambiguous. CDR3 length: 14 residues. V lost 3 bases to trimming and J lost 2 bases, with 11 bases between them. The germline gives CDR1 SGHTA, CDR2 FQGNSA. CDR3 bases: TGTGCCAGCAGCTTTCAGGTCCCCGCCTACGAGCAGTACTTC. This codes for CASSFQVPAYEQYF.

V is TRBV19 and J is TRBJ2-4; D is ambiguous. The CDR3 runs to 16 residues. CDR1 and CDR2 from the germline V gene are LNHDA and SQIVND (reference sequence). V lost 1 base and J 0 bases, leaving 10 bases between the germline ends. The CDR3 loop reads CASSIGAALAKNIQYF. CDR3 DNA: TGTGCCAGTAGTATAGGGGCAGCCCTAGCCAAAAACATTCAGTACTTC.

The table lists this clone with a few counts. The chain carries TRBV7-2 and TRBJ2-7; TRBD2 is a possible D gene (6 bases). The CDR3 runs to 15 residues. V dropped 4 bases and J dropped 0 bases, with 13 bases sitting between them. Germline CDR1 reads SGHTA; CDR2 reads FQGNSA. In DNA, the CDR3 is TGTGCCAGCAGCTCCGGAGGGACCCCCTCCTACGAGCAGTACTTC. Its translation is CASSSGGTPSYEQYF.